A selection of T cell receptor beta chains follows, all from one sample in a study of blood T cell repertoires in COVID-19. TCRdb's copy holds only in-frame clones and misses some; the assay was immunoSEQ multiplex PCR. The top ten clones hold around 3.5% of a sample with tens of thousands of clones, roughly 79% of them seen once. The sequencing sample was made of peripheral blood. These receptors all come from a man aged 60-69 years with acute or convalescent COVID-19. The CDR3 runs from the conserved cysteine through the conserved F or W. The D gene is left open where the match is weak. Expanded clones get a size class; other rows say once, few or many, or leave the size out.

J: TRBJ1-2; size: .; V: TRBV14; D: .; DNA: TGTGCCAGCAGTAGATCTAACTATGGCTACACCTTC; CDR3: CASSRSNYGYTF
J: TRBJ2-3; size: .; V: TRBV9; D: .; DNA: TGTGCCAGCAGCGTAGAGACTAGTTCGCGGGATACGCAGTATTTT; CDR3: CASSVETSSRDTQYF
J: TRBJ1-2; size: .; V: TRBV27; D: TRBD1; DNA: TGTGCCAGCAGCCGGGACAGGGAAAGTTTCGTCTACACCTTC; CDR3: CASSRDRESFVYTF
J: TRBJ2-3; size: .; V: TRBV7-8; D: .; DNA: TGTGCCAGCAGGAGACAGGTAGAGAGCACAGATACGCAGTATTTT; CDR3: CASRRQVESTDTQYF
J: TRBJ1-2; size: .; V: TRBV2; D: .; DNA: TGTGCCAGCAGTGATACATCAGGCTATGGCTACACCTTC; CDR3: CASSDTSGYGYTF
J: TRBJ1-5; size: .; V: TRBV24-1; D: .; DNA: TGTGCCACCAGATATTATCAGCCCCAGCATTTT; CDR3: CATRYYQPQHF
J: TRBJ1-2; size: .; V: TRBV10-3; D: .; DNA: TGTGCCATCAGTGAGGGACAGACTTACTATGGCTACACCTTC; CDR3: CAISEGQTYYGYTF
J: TRBJ1-6; size: few; V: TRBV11-2; D: .; DNA: TGTGCCAGCAGCTTAGATCAGGGCCCCAATTCACCCCTCCACTTT; CDR3: CASSLDQGPNSPLHF
J: TRBJ2-3; size: few; V: TRBV7-3; D: TRBD2; DNA: TGTGCCAGCAGCTTAACACTAGCGGTGGGGGATACGCAGTATTTT; CDR3: CASSLTLAVGDTQYF
J: TRBJ2-2; size: .; V: TRBV21-1; D: .; DNA: TGTGCCAGCAGGACCACACGGGGGGGAGGAAGTACCGGGGAGCTGTTTTTT; CDR3: CASRTTRGGGSTGELFF
J: TRBJ2-3; size: .; V: TRBV15; D: TRBD1; DNA: TGTGCCACCAGCAGACCGGACAGGGCTGGCACAGATACGCAGTATTTT; CDR3: CATSRPDRAGTDTQYF
J: TRBJ2-5; size: .; V: TRBV28; D: .; DNA: TGTGCCAGCAGTTCCAGGGCCAGCCCAACGGTGGAGACCCAGTACTTC; CDR3: CASSSRASPTVETQYF
J: TRBJ2-3; size: .; V: TRBV6-4; D: .; DNA: TGTGCCAGCAGTCGAGGGCCGCAAAATACGCAGTATTTT; CDR3: CASSRGPQNTQYF
J: TRBJ1-3; size: few; V: TRBV9; D: .; DNA: TGTGCCAGCAGCTCTGCGAATACGGGAAACACCATATATTTT; CDR3: CASSSANTGNTIYF
J: TRBJ1-2; size: .; V: TRBV27; D: TRBD1; DNA: TGTGCCAGCAGTCCGGGACAGCCCACTGATGGCTACACCTTC; CDR3: CASSPGQPTDGYTF
J: TRBJ2-2; size: .; V: TRBV6-6; D: .; DNA: TGTGCCAGCAGTTACACCGGGGACACCGGGGAGCTGTTTTTT; CDR3: CASSYTGDTGELFF
J: TRBJ2-7; size: many; V: TRBV7-8; D: TRBD1; DNA: TGTGCCAGCAGCCAATCGTTCGGGACAGGCTTCTACGAGCAGTACTTC; CDR3: CASSQSFGTGFYEQYF
J: TRBJ1-1; size: .; V: TRBV5-1; D: .; DNA: TGCGCCAGCAGCTTGGGCACCCAGGGGAACACTGAAGCTTTCTTT; CDR3: CASSLGTQGNTEAFF
J: TRBJ2-2; size: .; V: TRBV5-5; D: .; DNA: TGTGCCAGCAGCTTGGAGACGGGACTCACCGGGGAGCTGTTTTTT; CDR3: CASSLETGLTGELFF
J: TRBJ1-2; size: few; V: TRBV7-6; D: TRBD1; DNA: TGTGCCAGCAGCCCCGGACAGGGAGGAGACTATGGCTACACCTTC; CDR3: CASSPGQGGDYGYTF
J: TRBJ2-7; size: .; V: TRBV4-2; D: .; DNA: TGTGCCAGCAGCCAAGATCTAGGCGGTGCCTACGAGCAGTACTTC; CDR3: CASSQDLGGAYEQYF
J: TRBJ2-7; size: few; V: TRBV30; D: TRBD2; DNA: TGTGCCTGGAGCGGGGGGGGACTAGCCTACGAGCAGTACTTC; CDR3: CAWSGGGLAYEQYF